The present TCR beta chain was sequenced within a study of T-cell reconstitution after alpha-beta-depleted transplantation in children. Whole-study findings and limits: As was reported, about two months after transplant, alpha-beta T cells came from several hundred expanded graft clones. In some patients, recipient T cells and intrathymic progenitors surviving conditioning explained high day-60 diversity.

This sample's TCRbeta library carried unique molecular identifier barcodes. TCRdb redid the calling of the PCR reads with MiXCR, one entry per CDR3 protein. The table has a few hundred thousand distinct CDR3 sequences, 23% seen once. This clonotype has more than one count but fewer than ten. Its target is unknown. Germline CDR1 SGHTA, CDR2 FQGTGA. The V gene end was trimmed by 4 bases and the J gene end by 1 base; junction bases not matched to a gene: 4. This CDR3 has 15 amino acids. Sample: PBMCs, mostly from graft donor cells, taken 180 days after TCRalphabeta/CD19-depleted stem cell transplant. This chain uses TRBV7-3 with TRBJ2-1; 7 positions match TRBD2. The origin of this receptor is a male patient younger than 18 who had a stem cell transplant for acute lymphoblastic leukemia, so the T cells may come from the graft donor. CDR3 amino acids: CASSSQAGSYNEQFF. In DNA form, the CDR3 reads TGTGCCAGCAGCTCCCAAGCGGGATCCTACAATGAGCAGTTCTTC.